What follows are 11 T cell receptor beta chains derived from one specimen sequenced in a study of blood T cell repertoires in COVID-19. Clones were read by immunoSEQ multiplex PCR, and TCRdb kept only the in-frame ones, dropping some. In the table there are over 200,000 clones, 75% to 90% of which are singletons. The sample taken for sequencing was PBMCs or T cells enriched from blood (not recorded which). The receptor set was obtained from a woman aged 45-65 years who had recovered from COVID-19.

This chain connects TRBV19 to TRBJ2-7; TRBD2 might be the D (5 bases). Germline V gene sequence: CDR1 LNHDA, CDR2 SQIVND (reference sequence). Trimming left V 10 bases short and J 2 bases short, with 15 bases between. The CDR3 has 13 residues. The CDR3 sequence is CATGEGLPYEQYF. In DNA form, the CDR3 reads TGTGCCACTGGGGAAGGACTCCCCTACGAGCAGTACTTC.

The genes are TRBV5-1 and TRBJ2-3, with D uncertain. The CDR3 loop spans 16 amino acids. Germline assignment: CDR1 SGHRS and CDR2 YFSETQ. Trimming took off 5 bases at V and 5 bases at J, with 21 bases between the two ends. CDR3 coding DNA: TGCGCCAGCAGTCAGTTGGGCCGGTCCCTTGGAGATACGCAGTATTTT. Translated: CASSQLGRSLGDTQYF.

The V call is TRBV5-6, the J call TRBJ2-1; TRBD1 matches at 8 bases. In germline, CDR1 is SGHDT, CDR2 YYEEEE. The CDR3 consists of 15 residues. Trimming at V came to 2 bases and at J to 7 bases, leaving 8 bases not matched to a gene. The chain's CDR3 is CASSFRGLSLNEQFF. The CDR3 DNA sequence: TGTGCCAGCAGCTTCAGGGGGCTATCTCTAAATGAGCAGTTCTTC. Full variable domain (missing parts from reference TRBV5-6 and TRBJ2-1): DAGVTQSPTHLIKTRGQQVTLRCSPKSGHDTVSWYQQALGQGPQFIFQYYEEEERQRGNFPDRFSGHQFPNYSSELNVNALLLGDSALYLCASSFRGLSLNEQFFGPGTRLTVL.

The V and J genes are TRBV7-9 and TRBJ1-1; the D is unclear. Germline CDR1 is SEHNR and CDR2 is FQNEAQ (reference sequence). The CDR3 is 13 residues long. Trimming removed 1 base at V and 1 base at J, with 4 bases between. CDR3 sequence reads: CASSLEQNTEAFF. Here the CDR3 DNA reads TGTGCCAGCAGCTTAGAACAGAACACTGAAGCTTTCTTT.

The chain uses TRBV28 and TRBJ1-6; a weak D match, TRBD1 (6 bases). The CDR3 is 17 amino acids. Trimming took off 7 bases at V and 6 bases at J, with 22 bases between the two ends. The germline gives CDR1 MDHEN, CDR2 SYDVKM. The CDR3, as DNA: TGTGCCAGCAAGTTTTACAGGGACCCCACTATTAATTCACCCCTCCACTTT. Translating gives CASKFYRDPTINSPLHF.

V and J are TRBV6-5 and TRBJ1-2, with 11 bases lining up with TRBD1. Germline CDR1 is MNHEY and CDR2 is SVGAGI. J gave up 4 bases and V 2 bases, and 6 bases lay outside the gene matches. This CDR3 comprises 16 residues. CDR3: CASSYTRTGGSYGYTF. CDR3 DNA sequence: TGTGCCAGCAGTTACACTCGGACAGGGGGCTCCTATGGCTACACCTTC.

This clone occurred once. V and J are TRBV28 and TRBJ1-4; a possible D gene is TRBD1 (5 bases). In germline, CDR1 is MDHEN, CDR2 SYDVKM. V was cut by 1 base and J by 8 bases, with 11 bases left in between. The CDR3 is 14 amino acids. The CDR3 is CASSLSGIGEKLFF. Here the CDR3 DNA reads TGTGCCAGCAGTTTATCAGGGATCGGCGAAAAACTGTTTTTT. Filled out from reference TRBV28 and TRBJ1-4, the complete variable domain reads DVKVTQSSRYLVKRTGEKVFLECVQDMDHENMFWYRQDPGLGLRLIYFSYDVKMKEKGDIPEGYSVSREKKERFSLILESASTNQTSMYLCASSLSGIGEKLFFGSGTQLSVL.

This chain uses TRBV28 with TRBJ2-1, with 16 bases that match TRBD2. CDR1 and CDR2 from the germline V gene are MDHEN and SYDVKM. V trimming: 6 bases; J trimming: 9 bases; junction bases outside the gene matches: 8. The CDR3 extends over 16 amino acids. The DNA of the CDR3 is TGTGCCAGCAGCTCCGGGACTAGCGGGAGGGAGAGTGAGCAGTTCTTC. It encodes CASSSGTSGRESEQFF.

V usage is TRBV9 and J usage is TRBJ1-5; 12 positions match TRBD1. The CDR3 contains 18 residues. Germline assignment: CDR1 SGDLS and CDR2 YYNGEE. Unmatched junction bases numbered 12, after V lost 1 base and J lost 7 bases. CDR3 bases: TGTGCCAGCAGCGTAAGAGCCAAGGGACAGGGGGCTGGACAGCCCCAGCATTTT. This codes for CASSVRAKGQGAGQPQHF.

The J gene is TRBJ1-3, the V gene TRBV14, with no clear D. Trimming took off 2 bases at V and 2 bases at J, with 7 bases between the two ends. Germline values: CDR1 SGHDN, CDR2 FVKESK. There are 14 residues in the CDR3. CDR3 sequence (DNA): TGTGCCAGCAGCCAATCCGGTACTGGAAACACCATATATTTT. It encodes CASSQSGTGNTIYF.

The chain uses TRBV7-2 and TRBJ2-1, with 10 bases fitting TRBD1. The germline V gene encodes CDR1 SGHTA and CDR2 FQGNSA. The J segment lost 7 bases and the V segment lost 4 bases, leaving 10 bases of the junction unmatched. This CDR3 region has 16 residues. CDR3 in amino acids: CASSSINDRGRNEQFF. CDR3 nucleotides: TGTGCCAGCAGCTCTATAAATGACAGGGGGCGAAATGAGCAGTTCTTC.